A selection of T cell receptor beta chains follows, all from one sample in a study of OX40 agonist ivuxolimab in advanced cancers. Produced via immunoSEQ multiplex PCR; TCRdb's table is partial and in-frame only. The data hold approximately 60,000 clones, with 94% observed a single time. This material consisted of CD4+ or CD8+ T cells sorted from blood, taken in a trial of the OX40 agonist ivuxolimab. The receptors derive from an adult with an advanced solid tumor such as melanoma, head and neck, liver or kidney cancer. The conserved cysteine and the conserved F or W are not part of the CDR3 here. Each record gives: D gene, V gene, J gene, CDR3 protein. The D gene is left open where the match is weak.

>TRBD2|TRBV4-3|TRBJ2-1
ASSASTSVSYNEQF
>-|TRBV19|TRBJ1-4
ASSMRTDNEKLF
>-|TRBV4-3|TRBJ2-1
ASSQDPTRTGADEQF
>TRBD1|TRBV28|TRBJ1-1
ASSLTGAPNTEAF
>TRBD1|TRBV18|TRBJ2-3
ASSPSRGQADTQY
>TRBD2|TRBV7-2|TRBJ2-1
ASSHRTSGVNEQF
>TRBD1|TRBV19|TRBJ2-7
ASRPGQGAGEQY
>-|TRBV11-1|TRBJ2-1
ASSLLGSYNEQF
>TRBD2|TRBV27|TRBJ2-3
ASSLGGTRDTQY
>-|TRBV7-3|TRBJ2-7
ASSPSGGAHEQY
>TRBD2|TRBV6-6|TRBJ2-7
ASSYLAGGVEQY
>-|TRBV13|TRBJ2-7
ASSGLEGLGTYEQY
>TRBD1|TRBV28|TRBJ1-2
ASSLYQGGDYGYT
>-|TRBV30|TRBJ1-1
AWSDRGLWNTEAF
>-|TRBV6-4|TRBJ2-2
ASSVGLGAIGTGELF
>TRBD2|TRBV7-2|TRBJ2-1
ASSLLFRGRAVTYNEQF
>TRBD2|TRBV28|TRBJ2-2
ASSLGRGETGELF
>-|TRBV4-3|TRBJ1-4
ASSQDVAVRGGKLF
>TRBD2|TRBV4-3|TRBJ2-3
ASSQASGRDTQY
>-|TRBV9|TRBJ1-5
ASSVGSDGQPQH
>-|TRBV7-9|TRBJ1-1
ASSLGRRFEAF
>-|TRBV7-9|TRBJ2-7
ASSFAEGNYEQY
>-|TRBV2|TRBJ1-4
ASRGGESTNEKLF
>-|TRBV7-3|TRBJ2-2
ASSPRHDRVAVTGELF
>-|TRBV10-3|TRBJ1-1
AIQGVNTEAF
>-|TRBV30|TRBJ1-1
AWKAGVQGGTEAF
>TRBD2|TRBV28|TRBJ2-7
ASSPLAGGSYEQY
>-|TRBV6-1|TRBJ2-3
ASREQGHSTDTQY
>TRBD1|TRBV6-1|TRBJ2-7
ASSEATGMAKEQY
>TRBD1|TRBV11-3|TRBJ2-3
ASSLVRGGPDTQY
>TRBD2|TRBV4-2|TRBJ2-3
ASSQGLAGEFLYTQY
>-|TRBV4-2|TRBJ1-2
ASSQANGANYGYT
>TRBD1|TRBV5-6|TRBJ2-1
ASSPGQGSYNEQF
>-|TRBV28|TRBJ2-7
ASSQVPYEQY
>-|TRBV27|TRBJ1-5
ASSFGAEVQPQH
>-|TRBV9|TRBJ2-5
ASSPPSYSAETQY
>-|TRBV7-2|TRBJ1-1
ASRYREMNTEAF
>-|TRBV12-2|TRBJ2-1
ASRLAWPSGRSTYNEQF
>-|TRBV7-9|TRBJ2-6
ASSFPRSANVLT
>-|TRBV19|TRBJ1-2
ATGWEGNYGYT
>-|TRBV27|TRBJ1-1
ASSLGRANTEAF
>TRBD2|TRBV4-2|TRBJ2-1
ASSQGFSGIVREF